The rows below give T cell receptor beta chains drawn from one sample of a study of shared clonotypes between healthy human individuals. The table came from immunoSEQ multiplex PCR; TCRdb's copy has only in-frame clones and leaves some out. The sample gives 450,000 to 700,000 clones, nearly 97% of which show up once; about 0.11% is in the top ten. The sequenced material came from naive CD8+ T cells sorted from blood. The receptors were gathered from a woman in her 30s in good health. The CDR3 runs from the conserved cysteine through the conserved F or W. The D gene is left open where the match is weak. Expanded clones are given a class, and other clones once, few, many or no size at all.

CDR3 length,V gene,J gene,clone size,D gene,CDR3 protein,CDR3 DNA
12,TRBV5-5,TRBJ2-3,.,.,CASSLFSDTQYF,TGTGCCAGCAGTCTGTTTTCAGATACGCAGTATTTT
12,TRBV5-4,TRBJ2-3,.,.,CASSLATDTQYF,TGTGCCAGCAGCTTGGCGACAGATACGCAGTATTTT
14,TRBV7-9,TRBJ2-7,.,.,CASSQGTGYYEQYF,TGTGCCAGCAGCCAAGGGACTGGGTACTACGAGCAGTACTTC
18,TRBV5-1,TRBJ2-5,.,TRBD1,CASSLGFGTGDVSQTQYF,TGCGCCAGCAGCTTGGGGTTCGGGACAGGGGATGTTTCGCAGACCCAGTACTTC
14,TRBV6-5,TRBJ2-7,.,.,CASIQRWAAYEQYF,TGTGCCAGCATCCAAAGATGGGCAGCCTACGAGCAGTACTTC
14,TRBV27,TRBJ2-7,.,.,CASSLGLGSYEQYF,TGTGCCAGCAGTTTAGGTCTGGGGTCCTACGAGCAGTACTTC
16,TRBV4-1,TRBJ2-3,.,TRBD2,CASSGLAGGSTDTQYF,TGCGCCAGCTCCGGACTAGCGGGAGGGTCGACAGATACGCAGTATTTT
15,TRBV7-6,TRBJ2-7,.,.,CASSLGPGDYYEQYF,TGTGCCAGCAGCTTAGGCCCGGGAGACTACTACGAGCAGTACTTC
16,TRBV7-6,TRBJ2-7,.,.,CASSLGGSSRAGEQYF,TGTGCCAGCAGCTTAGGGGGGTCTTCTAGGGCTGGAGAGCAGTACTTC
14,TRBV4-1,TRBJ2-1,.,TRBD1,CASSQDTGGGEQFF,TGCGCCAGCAGCCAAGATACAGGGGGCGGTGAGCAGTTCTTC
14,TRBV28,TRBJ1-4,.,.,CASSLTGTNEKLFF,TGTGCCAGCAGCCTTACAGGGACAAATGAAAAACTGTTTTTT
11,TRBV5-4,TRBJ2-1,few,.,CASSQHNEQFF,TGTGCCAGCAGCCAACACAATGAGCAGTTCTTC
14,TRBV6-5,TRBJ2-7,.,.,CASGERRDLYEQYF,TGTGCCAGCGGGGAGAGAAGGGACCTATACGAGCAGTACTTC
14,TRBV5-6,TRBJ2-3,.,.,CASIKGSLTDTQYF,TGTGCCAGCATCAAAGGGTCACTCACAGATACGCAGTATTTT
15,TRBV21-1,TRBJ1-1,.,.,CASSKKRGSDTEAFF,TGTGCCAGCAGCAAAAAAAGGGGGTCTGACACTGAAGCTTTCTTT
14,TRBV7-9,TRBJ2-1,.,.,CASSLALGDAEQFF,TGTGCCAGCAGCTTAGCGCTGGGGGACGCTGAGCAGTTCTTC
12,TRBV13,TRBJ1-4,.,.,CASSLGGGILFF,TGTGCCAGCAGCTTAGGAGGGGGGATACTGTTTTTT
16,TRBV5-1,TRBJ2-3,.,TRBD1,CASSTGVQGASDTQYF,TGCGCCAGCAGCACGGGCGTCCAGGGGGCTTCCGATACGCAGTATTTT
15,TRBV28,TRBJ1-5,.,TRBD1,CASSPQGQHNQPQHF,TGTGCCAGCAGCCCCCAGGGACAGCACAATCAGCCCCAGCATTTT
15,TRBV5-1,TRBJ2-5,.,TRBD2,CASSWEGHLGETQYF,TGCGCCAGCAGCTGGGAGGGCCACCTGGGGGAGACCCAGTACTTC
14,TRBV19,TRBJ2-7,.,TRBD2,CASSMVAGPKEQYF,TGTGCCAGTAGTATGGTAGCGGGCCCTAAGGAGCAGTACTTC
14,TRBV27,TRBJ2-2,.,.,CASTGGGYTGELFF,TGTGCCAGCACCGGGGGAGGCTACACCGGGGAGCTGTTTTTT
16,TRBV15,TRBJ2-1,.,TRBD2,CATSSPAGGPYNEQFF,TGTGCCACCAGCAGTCCAGCGGGAGGGCCGTACAATGAGCAGTTCTTC
16,TRBV28,TRBJ1-2,.,TRBD1,CASSRSLDRVGYGYTF,TGTGCCAGCAGTCGTAGCTTGGACAGGGTGGGCTATGGCTACACCTTC
20,TRBV15,TRBJ2-7,.,TRBD2,CATSRDFPTSGRISSYEQYF,TGTGCCACCAGCAGAGATTTTCCGACTAGCGGGAGAATTTCCTCCTACGAGCAGTACTTC
12,TRBV2,TRBJ2-7,.,TRBD1,CANRDRVDEQYF,TGTGCCAACCGGGACAGGGTGGACGAGCAGTACTTC
14,TRBV28,TRBJ2-7,.,.,CASSLIASSYEQYF,TGTGCCAGCAGTTTGATAGCATCTTCCTACGAGCAGTACTTC
16,TRBV21-1,TRBJ1-1,once,.,CASSKIGGGANTEAFF,TGTGCCAGCAGCAAAATCGGCGGGGGAGCGAACACTGAAGCTTTCTTT
14,TRBV7-2,TRBJ2-7,.,.,CASSQGSGWDEQYF,TGTGCCAGCAGCCAGGGAAGCGGGTGGGACGAGCAGTACTTC
15,TRBV7-2,TRBJ2-7,.,TRBD1,CASSLGQGVDYEQYF,TGTGCCAGCAGCTTAGGACAGGGGGTCGACTACGAGCAGTACTTC
18,TRBV19,TRBJ1-1,.,.,CASSVNRARNVLNTEAFF,TGTGCCAGTAGTGTGAACAGGGCTCGAAATGTTCTGAACACTGAAGCTTTCTTT
13,TRBV6-1,TRBJ2-7,.,.,CASSEGFSYEQYF,TGTGCCAGCAGTGAGGGGTTCTCCTACGAGCAGTACTTC
10,TRBV29-1,TRBJ2-1,.,.,CSVERREQFF,TGCAGCGTTGAGCGAAGGGAGCAGTTCTTC
15,TRBV6-1,TRBJ2-1,.,.,CASSADRHSYNEQFF,TGTGCCAGCAGCGCAGACAGGCATTCCTACAATGAGCAGTTCTTC
14,TRBV7-9,TRBJ2-1,.,.,CASSSLLAVREQFF,TGTGCCAGCAGCTCCCTCCTAGCAGTCCGTGAGCAGTTCTTC
15,TRBV28,TRBJ2-7,few,.,CASRGDRDFPHEQYF,TGTGCCAGCAGAGGTGACAGGGACTTTCCCCACGAGCAGTACTTC
15,TRBV9,TRBJ2-7,.,TRBD2,CASSVVGGSGDEQYF,TGTGCCAGCAGCGTAGTGGGCGGGAGTGGTGACGAGCAGTACTTC
18,TRBV5-3,TRBJ2-2,.,.,CARSGSEVASRNTGELFF,TGTGCCAGAAGCGGCTCTGAGGTGGCTTCTAGGAACACCGGGGAGCTGTTTTTT
13,TRBV6-5,TRBJ2-1,.,.,CASSYSQPNEQFF,TGTGCCAGCAGTTACTCCCAGCCCAATGAGCAGTTCTTC
12,TRBV7-9,TRBJ2-7,.,.,CASSPVDVEQYF,TGTGCCAGCAGCCCGGTAGACGTCGAGCAGTACTTC
15,TRBV5-6,TRBJ1-2,.,TRBD1,CASSFGDRGPGGYTF,TGTGCCAGCAGCTTTGGTGACAGGGGACCAGGAGGCTACACCTTC
11,TRBV29-1,TRBJ2-2,.,.,CSVLQDGELFF,TGCAGCGTGCTTCAGGACGGGGAGCTGTTTTTT
15,TRBV6-6,TRBJ2-2,.,TRBD1,CASRVDRGGTGELFF,TGTGCCAGCAGGGTCGACAGGGGAGGAACCGGGGAGCTGTTTTTT
13,TRBV28,TRBJ1-2,.,.,CASSITGLGGYTF,TGTGCCAGCAGTATCACAGGGCTTGGAGGCTACACCTTC
17,TRBV28,TRBJ1-2,.,.,CASSFLSPGTLGYGYTF,TGTGCCAGCAGTTTTTTAAGCCCGGGGACTTTAGGGTATGGCTACACCTTC
13,TRBV7-6,TRBJ1-5,.,.,CASSLRVAEPQHF,TGTGCCAGCAGCTTAAGGGTTGCCGAGCCCCAGCATTTT
13,TRBV9,TRBJ1-1,.,TRBD1,CASSSGGATEAFF,TGTGCCAGCAGCTCAGGGGGGGCTACTGAAGCTTTCTTT
13,TRBV10-1,TRBJ2-7,.,.,CASSEVGTYEQYF,TGCGCCAGCAGTGAGGTCGGAACCTACGAGCAGTACTTC
14,TRBV27,TRBJ2-1,.,.,CASSLRTGYNEQFF,TGTGCCAGCAGCCTGAGGACTGGTTACAATGAGCAGTTCTTC
14,TRBV5-4,TRBJ2-5,.,TRBD2,CASSLSGLAQTQYF,TGTGCCAGCAGCTTGTCAGGACTAGCGCAGACCCAGTACTTC
15,TRBV5-4,TRBJ2-5,.,.,CASSSGRGTVETQYF,TGTGCCAGCAGCTCGGGGCGGGGTACCGTAGAGACCCAGTACTTC
11,TRBV5-6,TRBJ2-1,.,.,CASSFRVEQFF,TGTGCCAGCAGCTTTAGGGTTGAGCAGTTCTTC
11,TRBV29-1,TRBJ2-7,.,.,CSVMGSYEQYF,TGCAGCGTTATGGGTTCCTACGAGCAGTACTTC
16,TRBV7-9,TRBJ1-2,.,.,CASSAAGSGGAEGYTF,TGTGCCAGCAGCGCTGCGGGATCGGGGGGCGCGGAAGGCTACACCTTC